This T cell receptor (beta chain) is drawn from a study of blood T cells in healthy people across ages. Donor samples were obtained from healthy Caucasian individuals from Russia, aged about 6 to 95. General study findings and limits: A roughly linear fall in TCR beta diversity per million T cells was seen with increasing age. Higher diversity and more naive CD4+ cells were features of long-lived donors, compared to aged donors.

Trimming shortened V by 1 base and J by 5 bases, and 14 bases separated the two germline ends. The CDR3 is 15 amino acids. Germline V gene lookup returns CDR1 SGHTA and CDR2 FQGNSA. Together with a sample-barcoded 5' primer, a J-beta primer mix was included in a second PCR lasting roughly 6 to 12 cycles. TCRdb ran MiXCR on the 5' RACE reads and lists one entry per CDR3 protein. This table holds about 400,000 distinct CDR3 sequences, about half found once. This clonotype was observed a few times. As yet, its antigen is unknown. The sequencing input was blood. The chain carries TRBV7-2 and TRBJ2-5, with D perhaps matching TRBD2 (5 bases). This sequence was found in a man aged 60-69 years in good health. DNA of the CDR3: TGTGCCAGCAGCTTAGGGAGGCTAAGGCGGGAGACCCAGTACTTC. This sequence encodes CASSLGRLRRETQYF.